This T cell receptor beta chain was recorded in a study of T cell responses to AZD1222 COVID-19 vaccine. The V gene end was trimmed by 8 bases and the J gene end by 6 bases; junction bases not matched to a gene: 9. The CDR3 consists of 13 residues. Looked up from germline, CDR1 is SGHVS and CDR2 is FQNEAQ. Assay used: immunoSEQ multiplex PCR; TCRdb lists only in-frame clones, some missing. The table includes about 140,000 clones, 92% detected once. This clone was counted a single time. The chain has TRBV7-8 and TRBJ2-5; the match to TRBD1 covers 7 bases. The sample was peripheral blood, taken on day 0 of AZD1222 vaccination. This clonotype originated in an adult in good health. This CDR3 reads CASADRWGKTQYF. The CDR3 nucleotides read TGTGCCAGCGCGGACAGGTGGGGGAAGACCCAGTACTTC.